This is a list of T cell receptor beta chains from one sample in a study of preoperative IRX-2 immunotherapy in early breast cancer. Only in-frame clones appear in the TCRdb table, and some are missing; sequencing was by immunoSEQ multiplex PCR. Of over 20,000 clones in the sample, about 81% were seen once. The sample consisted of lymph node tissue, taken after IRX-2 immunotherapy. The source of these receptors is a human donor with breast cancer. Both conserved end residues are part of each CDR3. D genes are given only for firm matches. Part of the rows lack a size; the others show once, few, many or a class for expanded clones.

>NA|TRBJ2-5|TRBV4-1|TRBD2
CASSNSGEETQYF
TGCGCCAGCAGCAATAGCGGGGAAGAGACCCAGTACTTC
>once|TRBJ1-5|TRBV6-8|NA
CASSRVFNQPQHF
TGTGCCAGCAGTAGGGTTTTCAATCAGCCCCAGCATTTT
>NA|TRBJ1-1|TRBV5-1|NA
CASSTPDGDREAFF
TGCGCCAGCAGCACGCCAGATGGAGACAGGGAAGCTTTCTTT
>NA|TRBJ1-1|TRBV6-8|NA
CASIQSIAGMNTEAFF
TGTGCCAGCATTCAATCCATTGCGGGAATGAACACTGAAGCTTTCTTT
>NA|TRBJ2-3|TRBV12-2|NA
CATGVRSSTDTQYF
TGTGCCACAGGAGTGAGATCTAGCACAGATACGCAGTATTTT
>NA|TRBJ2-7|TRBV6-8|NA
CAAPPQVLNYEQYF
TGTGCCGCTCCTCCCCAGGTTCTCAACTACGAGCAGTACTTC
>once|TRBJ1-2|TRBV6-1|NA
CASSEAGDRSMGGYTF
TGTGCCAGCAGTGAAGCGGGCGATCGGTCGATGGGCGGCTACACCTTC
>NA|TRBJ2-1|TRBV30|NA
CALSQSSYNEQFF
TGTGCCTTGTCACAGAGCTCCTACAATGAGCAGTTCTTC
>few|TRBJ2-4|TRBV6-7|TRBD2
CASKPGLAENIQYF
TGTGCCAGCAAACCGGGACTAGCGGAAAACATTCAGTACTTC
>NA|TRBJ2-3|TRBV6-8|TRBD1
CASSTSGQRTDTQYF
TGTGCCAGCAGCACTTCGGGACAGCGGACAGATACGCAGTATTTT
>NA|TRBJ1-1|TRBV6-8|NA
CASSSDRQPEAFF
TGTGCCAGCAGTTCAGACAGGCAACCTGAAGCTTTCTTT
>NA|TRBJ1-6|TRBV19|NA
CASRASSYNSPLHF
TGTGCCAGTAGGGCGAGCTCCTATAATTCACCCCTCCACTTT
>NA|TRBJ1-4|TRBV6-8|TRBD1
CASSQPPGQSEKLFF
TGTGCCAGCAGTCAACCTCCGGGACAGAGTGAAAAACTGTTTTTT
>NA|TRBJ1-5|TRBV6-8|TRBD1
CASSYPTGTQPQHF
TGTGCCAGCAGTTACCCGACAGGGACTCAGCCCCAGCATTTT
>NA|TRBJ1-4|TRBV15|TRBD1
CATSRRTGGVATNEKLFF
TGTGCCACCAGCAGAAGAACAGGGGGTGTTGCAACTAATGAAAAACTGTTTTTT
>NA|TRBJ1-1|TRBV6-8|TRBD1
CASSAVPGQGMNTEAFF
TGTGCCAGCAGTGCCGTCCCGGGACAGGGAATGAACACTGAAGCTTTCTTT
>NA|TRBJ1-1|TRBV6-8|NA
CASSLRVNTEAFF
TGTGCCAGCAGTTTGCGTGTGAACACTGAAGCTTTCTTT
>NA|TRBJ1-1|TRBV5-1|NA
CASSSTGMGTEAFF
TGCGCCAGCAGCTCCACAGGGATGGGGACTGAAGCTTTCTTT
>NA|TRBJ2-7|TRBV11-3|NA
CASSPGGSLSYEQYF
TGTGCCAGCAGCCCAGGAGGGTCTCTCTCCTACGAGCAGTACTTC
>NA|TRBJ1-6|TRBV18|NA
CASSPGQNSPLHF
TGTGCCAGCTCACCAGGACAGAATTCACCCCTCCACTTT
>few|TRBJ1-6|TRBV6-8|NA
CASHNFGYSDNSPLHF
TGTGCCAGCCACAACTTTGGGTACAGCGATAATTCACCCCTCCACTTT
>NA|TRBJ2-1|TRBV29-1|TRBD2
CSVAVAGGRGEQFF
TGCAGCGTTGCCGTGGCGGGGGGGCGTGGTGAGCAGTTCTTC
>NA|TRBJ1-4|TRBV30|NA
CAWSVQGEKLFF
TGTGCCTGGAGTGTACAGGGTGAAAAACTGTTTTTT
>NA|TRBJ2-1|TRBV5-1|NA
CASTLSGPLASNEQFF
TGCGCCAGCACTCTCTCGGGACCCTTAGCGTCCAATGAGCAGTTCTTC
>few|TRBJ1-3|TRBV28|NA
CASSFGERSGNTIYF
TGTGCCAGCAGTTTTGGGGAGCGGTCTGGAAACACCATATATTTT
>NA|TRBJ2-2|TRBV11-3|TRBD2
CASSSGDYFGTGELFF
TGTGCCAGCAGCTCGGGGGACTACTTTGGCACCGGGGAGCTGTTTTTT
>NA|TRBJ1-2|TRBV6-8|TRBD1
CANSDRAGRYTF
TGTGCCAACTCAGACAGGGCGGGTCGGTACACCTTC
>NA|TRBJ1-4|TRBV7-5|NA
CASSWGQPGTNEKLFF
TGTGCCAGCAGCTGGGGACAGCCAGGAACTAATGAAAAACTGTTTTTT
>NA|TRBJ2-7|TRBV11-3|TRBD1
CASSIGGAKAYEQYF
TGTGCCAGCAGCATAGGGGGCGCCAAGGCCTACGAGCAGTACTTC
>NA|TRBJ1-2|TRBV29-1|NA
CSALKGPNYGYTF
TGCAGCGCCCTCAAGGGGCCCAACTATGGCTACACCTTC
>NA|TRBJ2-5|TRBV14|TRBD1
CASSQYSQGSQETQYF
TGTGCCAGCAGCCAATACTCACAGGGGAGCCAAGAGACCCAGTACTTC
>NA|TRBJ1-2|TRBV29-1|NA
CSVEVTRNLYGYTF
TGCAGCGTTGAGGTCACAAGGAACCTATATGGCTACACCTTC
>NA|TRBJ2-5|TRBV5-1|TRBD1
CASSFLPTGAGETQYF
TGCGCCAGCAGCTTTCTCCCCACAGGGGCCGGGGAGACCCAGTACTTC
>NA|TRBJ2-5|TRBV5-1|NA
CASRMRGDRQETQYF
TGCGCCAGTAGAATGAGGGGGGACCGGCAAGAGACCCAGTACTTC
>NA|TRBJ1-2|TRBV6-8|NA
CASSDRPGQTRGYTF
TGTGCCAGCAGTGACCGACCGGGACAAACTCGCGGCTACACCTTC
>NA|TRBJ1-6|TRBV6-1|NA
CASSEARTLGRAPLHF
TGTGCCAGCAGTGAAGCGCGGACCCTTGGAAGGGCTCCCCTCCACTTT